This T cell receptor (beta chain) was identified in a study of T cell repertoires in cytomegalovirus infection. TCRdb called the reads again in MiXCR, with one record for every CDR3 protein. The table records under 200,000 distinct CDR3 sequences, roughly 18% of them present only once. V lost 3 bases to trimming and J lost 5 bases, with 13 bases between them. The CDR3 is made up of 14 amino acids. The germline V gene has CDR1 SGHAT and CDR2 FQDESV (reference sequence). Input material: CD8+ T cells from PBMCs. This chain connects TRBV11-1 to TRBJ2-5; D ambiguous. This receptor was taken from a human donor in good health (CMV status not recorded). Some clones in this sample may be carry-over from other donors' samples. The CDR3 region has the DNA TGTGCCAGCAGCTTTTTTGGGCAGGCGGAGACCCAGTACTTC. Its translation is CASSFFGQAETQYF.